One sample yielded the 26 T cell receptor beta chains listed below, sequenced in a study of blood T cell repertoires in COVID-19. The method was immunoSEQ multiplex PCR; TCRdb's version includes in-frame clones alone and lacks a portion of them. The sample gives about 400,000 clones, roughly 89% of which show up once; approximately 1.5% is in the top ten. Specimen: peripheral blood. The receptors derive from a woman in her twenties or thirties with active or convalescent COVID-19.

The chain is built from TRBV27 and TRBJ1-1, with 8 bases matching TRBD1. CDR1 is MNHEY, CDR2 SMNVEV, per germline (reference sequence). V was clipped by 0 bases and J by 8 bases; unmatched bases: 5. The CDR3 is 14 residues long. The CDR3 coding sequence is TGTGCCAGCAGTTTATCCACCGGGACAGGCGAAGCTTTCTTT. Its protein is CASSLSTGTGEAFF.

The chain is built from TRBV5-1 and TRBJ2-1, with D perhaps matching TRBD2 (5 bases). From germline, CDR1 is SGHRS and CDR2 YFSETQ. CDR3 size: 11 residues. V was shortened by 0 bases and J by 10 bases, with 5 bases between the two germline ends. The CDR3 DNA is TGCGCCAGCAGCTTGGGCGGGGAGCAGTTCTTC. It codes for CASSLGGEQFF.

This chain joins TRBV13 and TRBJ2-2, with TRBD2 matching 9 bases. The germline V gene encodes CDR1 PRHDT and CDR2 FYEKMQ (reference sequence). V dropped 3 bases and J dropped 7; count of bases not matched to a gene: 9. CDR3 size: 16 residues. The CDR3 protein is CASSFELAGADGELFF. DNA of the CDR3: TGTGCCAGCAGCTTTGAATTAGCGGGAGCGGACGGGGAGCTGTTTTTT.

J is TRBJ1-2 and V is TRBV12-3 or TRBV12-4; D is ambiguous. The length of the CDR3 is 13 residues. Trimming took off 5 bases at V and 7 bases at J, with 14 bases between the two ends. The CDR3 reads CASSPWLELGYTF. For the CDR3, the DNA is TGTGCCAGCAGTCCATGGTTGGAGCTTGGCTACACCTTC.

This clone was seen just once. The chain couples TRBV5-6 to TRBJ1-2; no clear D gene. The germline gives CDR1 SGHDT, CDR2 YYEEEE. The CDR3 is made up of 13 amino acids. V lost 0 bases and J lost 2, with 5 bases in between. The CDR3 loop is CASSLEQNYGYTF. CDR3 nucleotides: TGTGCCAGCAGCTTGGAACAAAACTATGGCTACACCTTC.

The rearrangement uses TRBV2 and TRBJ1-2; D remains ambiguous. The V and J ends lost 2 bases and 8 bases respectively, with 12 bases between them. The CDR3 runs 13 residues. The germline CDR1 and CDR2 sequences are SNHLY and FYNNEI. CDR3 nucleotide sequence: TGTGCCAGCAGTGAACAGGCCTTGAGAGGCTACACCTTC. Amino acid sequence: CASSEQALRGYTF.

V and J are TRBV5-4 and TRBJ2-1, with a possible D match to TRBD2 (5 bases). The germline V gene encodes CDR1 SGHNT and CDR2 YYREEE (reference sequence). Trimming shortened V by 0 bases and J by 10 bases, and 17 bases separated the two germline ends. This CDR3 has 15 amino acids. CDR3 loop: CASSLGTRKGKEQFF. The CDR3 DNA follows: TGTGCCAGCAGCTTGGGTACTAGAAAAGGAAAGGAGCAGTTCTTC.

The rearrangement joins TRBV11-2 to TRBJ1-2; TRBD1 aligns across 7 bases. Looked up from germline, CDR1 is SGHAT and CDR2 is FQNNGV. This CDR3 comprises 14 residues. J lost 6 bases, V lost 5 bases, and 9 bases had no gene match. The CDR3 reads CASSLLDREDGYTF. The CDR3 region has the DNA TGTGCCAGCAGCCTCCTCGACAGGGAGGATGGCTACACCTTC. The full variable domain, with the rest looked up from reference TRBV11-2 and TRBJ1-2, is EAGVAQSPRYKIIEKRQSVAFWCNPISGHATLYWYQQILGQGPKLLIQFQNNGVVDDSQLPKDRFSAERLKGVDSTLKIQPAKLEDSAVYLCASSLLDREDGYTFGSGTRLTVV.

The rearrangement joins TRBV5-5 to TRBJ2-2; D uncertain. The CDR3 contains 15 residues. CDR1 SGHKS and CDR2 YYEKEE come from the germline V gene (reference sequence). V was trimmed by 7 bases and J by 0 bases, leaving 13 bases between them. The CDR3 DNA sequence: TGTGCCAGCCTTTCGGTTCTGGCGAACACCGGGGAGCTGTTTTTT. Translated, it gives CASLSVLANTGELFF.

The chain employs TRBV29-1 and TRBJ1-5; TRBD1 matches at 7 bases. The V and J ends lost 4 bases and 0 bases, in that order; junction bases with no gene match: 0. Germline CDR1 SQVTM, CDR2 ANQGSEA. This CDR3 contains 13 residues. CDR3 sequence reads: CSVGQGSNQPQHF. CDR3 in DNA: TGCAGCGTTGGACAGGGTAGCAATCAGCCCCAGCATTTT.

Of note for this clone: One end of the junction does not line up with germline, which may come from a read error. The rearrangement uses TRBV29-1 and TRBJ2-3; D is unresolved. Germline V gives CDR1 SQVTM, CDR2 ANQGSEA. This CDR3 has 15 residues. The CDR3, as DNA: TGCAGCGTCGAAGACGTGTTCTCGAGCACAGATACGCAGTATTTT. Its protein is CSVEDVFSSTDTQYF.

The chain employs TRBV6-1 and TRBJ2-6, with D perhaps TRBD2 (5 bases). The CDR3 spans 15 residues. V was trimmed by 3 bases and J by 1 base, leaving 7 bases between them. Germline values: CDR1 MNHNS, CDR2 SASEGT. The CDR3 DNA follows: TGTGCCAGCAGTGATCGGGAATCTGGGGCCAACGTCCTGACTTTC. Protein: CASSDRESGANVLTF.

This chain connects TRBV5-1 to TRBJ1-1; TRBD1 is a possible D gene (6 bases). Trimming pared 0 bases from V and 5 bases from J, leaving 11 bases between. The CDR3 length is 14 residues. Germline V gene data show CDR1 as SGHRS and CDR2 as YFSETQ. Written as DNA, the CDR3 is TGCGCCAGCAGCTTGGGACAGGTTGTTACTGAAGCTTTCTTT. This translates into CASSLGQVVTEAFF.

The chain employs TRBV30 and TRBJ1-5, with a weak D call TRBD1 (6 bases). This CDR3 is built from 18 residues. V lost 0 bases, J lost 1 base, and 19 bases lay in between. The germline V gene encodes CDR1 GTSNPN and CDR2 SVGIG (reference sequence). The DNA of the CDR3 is TGTGCCTGGAGTGTAACTAGCGCAGGGGCGAAAAGCAATCAGCCCCAGCATTTT. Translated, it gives CAWSVTSAGAKSNQPQHF.

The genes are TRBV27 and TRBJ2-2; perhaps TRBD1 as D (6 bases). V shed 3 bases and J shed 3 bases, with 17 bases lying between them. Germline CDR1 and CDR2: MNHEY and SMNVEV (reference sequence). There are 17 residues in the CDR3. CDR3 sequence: CASSFETTGLDTGELFF. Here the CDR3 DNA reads TGTGCCAGCAGTTTCGAGACTACAGGGTTGGACACCGGGGAGCTGTTTTTT.

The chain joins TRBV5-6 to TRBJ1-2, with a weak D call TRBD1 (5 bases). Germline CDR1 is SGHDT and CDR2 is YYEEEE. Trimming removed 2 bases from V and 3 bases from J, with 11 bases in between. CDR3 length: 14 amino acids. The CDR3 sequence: CASSFTKGDYGYTF. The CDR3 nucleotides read TGTGCCAGCAGCTTTACTAAAGGGGACTATGGCTACACCTTC.

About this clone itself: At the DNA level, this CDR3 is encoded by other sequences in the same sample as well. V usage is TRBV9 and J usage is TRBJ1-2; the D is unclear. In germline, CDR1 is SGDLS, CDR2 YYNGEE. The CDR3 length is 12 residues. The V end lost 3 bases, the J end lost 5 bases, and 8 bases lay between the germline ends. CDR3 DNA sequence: TGTGCCAGCAGCGCAGACTCATATGGCTACACCTTC. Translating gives CASSADSYGYTF.

The CDR3 loop is CASSPWADNIDNYGYTF. CDR3 in DNA: TGTGCCAGCTCACCATGGGCGGACAACATTGATAACTATGGCTACACCTTC. This chain links TRBV18 with TRBJ1-2, with D possibly matching TRBD1 (5 bases). Trimming took 2 bases from V and 1 from J, leaving 17 bases between them. The germline CDR1 and CDR2 sequences are KGHSH and LQKENI. The CDR3 extends over 17 amino acids.

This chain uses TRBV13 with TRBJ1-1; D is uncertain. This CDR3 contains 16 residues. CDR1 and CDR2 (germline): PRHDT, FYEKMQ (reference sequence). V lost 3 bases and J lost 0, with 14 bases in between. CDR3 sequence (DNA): TGTGCCAGCAGCTTTAGAAGAGACACAGTGAACACTGAAGCTTTCTTT. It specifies CASSFRRDTVNTEAFF.

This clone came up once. For the CDR3, the DNA is TGCGCCAGCAGTACAGGGAGCTGGGACACTGAAGCTTTCTTT. Its protein product is CASSTGSWDTEAFF. V usage is TRBV10-1 and J usage is TRBJ1-1; D possibly corresponds to TRBD1 (6 bases). V was trimmed by 5 bases and J by 3 bases, leaving 13 bases between them. CDR1 is WNHNN and CDR2 is SYGVQD in the germline V gene (reference sequence). This CDR3 has 14 residues.

CDR3: CATSRAGVGIGTEAFF. CDR3 DNA sequence: TGTGCCACCAGCAGAGCAGGGGTTGGGATAGGCACTGAAGCTTTCTTT. The chain uses TRBV15 and TRBJ1-1, with D possibly being TRBD1 (6 bases). The V end was cut by 1 base, the J end by 4 bases, with 16 bases between. Germline V gives CDR1 LNHNV, CDR2 YYDKDF (reference sequence). The CDR3 length is 16 residues.

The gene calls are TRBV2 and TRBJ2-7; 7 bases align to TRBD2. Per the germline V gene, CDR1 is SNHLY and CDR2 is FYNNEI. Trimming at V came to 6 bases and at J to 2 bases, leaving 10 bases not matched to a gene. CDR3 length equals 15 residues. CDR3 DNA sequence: TGTGCCAGCAGGGACCCGAGCGGGGTAACCTACGAGCAGTACTTC. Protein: CASRDPSGVTYEQYF.

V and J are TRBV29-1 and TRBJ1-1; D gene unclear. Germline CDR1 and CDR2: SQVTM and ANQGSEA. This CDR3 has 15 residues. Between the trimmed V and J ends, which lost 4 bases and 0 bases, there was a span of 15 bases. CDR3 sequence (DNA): TGCAGCGTTGCTTATCAGGCTTTGATGAACACTGAAGCTTTCTTT. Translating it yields CSVAYQALMNTEAFF. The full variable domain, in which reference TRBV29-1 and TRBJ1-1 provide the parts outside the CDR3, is SAVISQKPSRDICQRGTSLTIQCQVDSQVTMMFWYRQQPGQSLTLIATANQGSEATYESGFVIDKFPISRPNLTFSTLTVSNMSPEDSSIYLCSVAYQALMNTEAFFGQGTRLTVV.

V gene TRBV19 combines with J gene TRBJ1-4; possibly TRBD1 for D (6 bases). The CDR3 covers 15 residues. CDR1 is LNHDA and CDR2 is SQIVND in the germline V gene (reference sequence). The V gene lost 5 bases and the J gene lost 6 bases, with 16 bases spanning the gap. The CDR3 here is CASSHRQDSDEKLFF. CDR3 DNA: TGTGCCAGTAGTCACAGACAGGACTCGGATGAAAAACTGTTTTTT.

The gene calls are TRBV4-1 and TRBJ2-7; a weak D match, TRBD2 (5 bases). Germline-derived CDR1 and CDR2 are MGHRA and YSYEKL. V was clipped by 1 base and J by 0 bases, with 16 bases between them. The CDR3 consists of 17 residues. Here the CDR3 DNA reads TGCGCCAGCAGCCAAGTCTTTCGAGCGGTAAGCTCCTACGAGCAGTACTTC. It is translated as CASSQVFRAVSSYEQYF.

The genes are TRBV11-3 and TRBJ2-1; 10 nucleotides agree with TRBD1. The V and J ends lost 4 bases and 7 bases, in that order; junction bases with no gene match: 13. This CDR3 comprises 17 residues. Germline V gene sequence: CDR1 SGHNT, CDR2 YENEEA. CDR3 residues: CASSSKNGTGEGNEQFF. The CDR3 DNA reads TGTGCCAGCAGCTCAAAAAATGGGACAGGGGAAGGGAATGAGCAGTTCTTC.